This TCR beta chain comes out of a study of blood T cell repertoires in COVID-19 (dated by TCRdb to 2019 to 2021). Regarding the research as a whole: Samples covering the acute and convalescent phases of COVID-19 were provided by collaborators in the United States, Italy and Spain. The prospective study material was composed of cDNA or gDNA derived from T cells, B-cell-depleted T cells, or PBMCs. Deeply sampled blood TCRbeta repertoires from subjects exposed to, actively infected with, or recovered from COVID-19 were included in the dataset. A freely available public database, intended as a resource for researchers studying the immune response to SARS-CoV-2, is where the repertoires were released. The samples were drawn from the first 160 participants of the ongoing ImmuneRACE study and from roughly 1,300 subjects provided by 6 global collaborators. The sample metadata nearly always contained a de-identified subject ID, COVID-19 status, age in years and sex. Where available, HLA class I and class II types were taken from metadata supplied by the sample provider and were not determined by assay-based typing. General study outcomes and caveats: The amount of clinical and demographic metadata varied by source and participant and was provided uncurated.

To note about this clone: Its antigen has not been determined. Per-base quality was not reported, and no clone a single base away is much larger than it.

In Seattle, one collaborating source enrolled patients while the infection was active and tracked those patients longitudinally over the course of disease. Each collaborating institution followed its own protocols to collect whole blood in K2EDTA tubes. For TCRbeta analysis, collaborators shipped samples in one of three forms: frozen whole blood, isolated PBMCs, or DNA extracted from either of those sample types. The CDR3 has 16 amino acids, counting the end cysteine and phenylalanine. The CDR3 DNA has 48 bases and is translated from base 1. TCRbeta CDR3 regions were amplified from genomic DNA using the immunoSEQ Assay, a bias-controlled multiplex PCR. The authors' pipeline ran thus. The number of nucleated cells in each sample was estimated from the amplification of reference gene primers within the assay. To quantify the absolute abundance of each unique TCRbeta CDR3 rearrangement, sequence reads were collapsed and filtered. For each sample, productive Simpson clonality was calculated as the square root of Simpson's diversity index over productive rearrangements. Not all clones reach the TCRdb copy of this immuneACCESS table, which keeps in-frame sequences only. Checked studies attribute under half of the gap to unresolved V genes and leave the rest unexplained. The V and J calls and the clone size are those of that table, but D and trimming were determined from the DNA. The sample yields about 370,000 clones; about 87% were counted once. The ten largest clonotypes hold about 10% of the sample.

This clonotype was obtained from a woman between 25 and 40 years old with COVID-19, enrolled during active disease. Recombination connected TRBV21-1 to TRBJ2-1; TRBD2, the table's D call, lacks a check against the DNA. TRBV21-1 is listed as a pseudogene. The sample comprised peripheral blood. Read as DNA, the sequence is TGTGCCAGCACCCTGTCTGGGACTAGCACATACAATGAGCAGTTCTTC. Translated, this is CASTLSGTSTYNEQFF.